This TCR beta chain came from a study of Ad26.COV2.S vaccination and SARS-CoV-2 variants. Treatment described: about 20 received Ad26.COV2.S at low or high dose, single or two shots; roughly five received placebo; per-sample allocation not given. The study sampled participants on day 63 after the first vaccine or placebo injection. An adult aged 18-55 years in Boston served as the donor. About this clone itself: The antigen is undetermined.

V was shortened by 5 bases and J by 0 bases, with 11 bases between the two germline ends. The CDR3 covers 15 residues. CDR1 is SEHNR and CDR2 is FQNEAQ in the germline V gene (reference sequence). Study-level findings and limits: Vaccinated and placebo-treated recipients had similar non-spike TCR breadth.

The table came from immunoSEQ multiplex PCR; TCRdb's copy has only in-frame clones and leaves some out. The sample comprises some 300,000 clones, around 84% of which are singletons, and approximately 2% rests with the top ten. The TCR sequence derives from a person aged 18-65 years who received the Ad26.COV2.S COVID-19 vaccine or a placebo. The chain carries TRBV7-9 and TRBJ2-1, with TRBD1 as a possible D gene (6 bases). Material: peripheral blood, obtained in a trial of Ad26.COV2.S vaccine versus placebo. The CDR3 here is CASSRQASSYNEQFF. CDR3 sequence (DNA): TGTGCCAGCAGCCGACAGGCGAGCTCCTACAATGAGCAGTTCTTC.